These 18 T cell receptor beta chains were all obtained from the same sample, sequenced in a study of Graves' ophthalmopathy and Graves' hyperthyroidism. RNA transcripts served as template for amplifying TCR beta CDR3 sequences. HTBI primers were used in a first-round RT-PCR, which preceded a second-round multiplex PCR. Via MiXCR, TCRdb re-called the multiplex PCR reads, giving one row per CDR3 protein. This table has a few hundred thousand distinct CDR3 sequences, about two fifths appearing once. The sample consisted of peripheral blood or thyroid tissue (not recorded which). The receptors come from an adult man with Graves' hyperthyroidism.

This chain links TRBV5-6 with TRBJ2-7; TRBD2 might be the D (5 bases). Per the germline V gene, CDR1 is SGHDT and CDR2 is YYEEEE. The CDR3 length is 15 residues. V lost 4 bases and J lost 4, with 18 bases in between. CDR3 residues: CASSQAPDGGYEQYF. CDR3 in DNA: TGTGCCAGCAGCCAAGCTCCGGACGGAGGATACGAGCAGTACTTC.

The chain is built from TRBV12-3 or TRBV12-4 and TRBJ2-7; no reliable D call. V was trimmed by 5 bases and J by 0 bases, leaving 14 bases between them. The CDR3 is made up of 15 amino acids. CDR3 amino acids: CASSLRHGPSYEQYF. The CDR3 DNA follows: TGTGCCAGCAGTCTTAGGCACGGTCCCTCCTACGAGCAGTACTTC.

This chain connects TRBV7-2 to TRBJ2-6, with 8 bases aligning to TRBD1. Germline CDR1 reads SGHTA; CDR2 reads FQGNSA. This CDR3 contains 17 residues. Trimming took 6 bases from V and 5 from J; bases not matched to a gene: 12. CDR3 nucleotides: TGTGCCAGCAGTTTCCAAACAGGGGGTAGGAGGGCCAACGTCCTGACTTTC. Translating it yields CASSFQTGGRRANVLTF.

Many counts were recorded for this clonotype. This chain joins TRBV11-2 and TRBJ2-5; D is possibly TRBD1 (6 bases). CDR3 length: 15 residues. V was trimmed by 3 bases and J by 5 bases, leaving 16 bases between them. Looked up from germline, CDR1 is SGHAT and CDR2 is FQNNGV. DNA for the CDR3: TGTGCCAGCAGCTTTCAAGGTGCAGGGGCGGAGACCCAGTACTTC. This codes for CASSFQGAGAETQYF.

This clonotype was seen a few times. V is TRBV24-1 and J is TRBJ2-3; 11 bases are shared with TRBD1. Germline trimming cut 4 bases from V and 3 bases from J; bases unmatched to any gene: 5. CDR3 length equals 16 residues. The germline V gene encodes CDR1 KGHDR and CDR2 SFDVKD. The CDR3 here is CATSDLGQGATDTQYF. The DNA of the CDR3 is TGTGCCACCAGTGACCTCGGACAGGGGGCAACAGATACGCAGTATTTT.

About this clonotype itself: Because the CDR3 is missing its conserved closing phenylalanine or tryptophan, this is likely a read error. The chain links TRBV15 to TRBJ2-5, with 7 nucleotides matching TRBD1. Losses at the gene ends were 2 bases for V and 6 bases for J; bases not matched to a gene: 9. The CDR3 length is 15 residues. Looked up from germline, CDR1 is LNHNV and CDR2 is YYDKDF (reference sequence). CDR3 sequence reads: CATSRWDSYLQTQYL. The CDR3 nucleotides are TGTGCCACCAGCAGATGGGACAGTTATTTACAGACCCAGTACCTC.

This clonotype was recorded many times. The CDR3 coding sequence is TGCGCCAGCAGCCCTACTCCCGGGACAGGGAACCACGAGCAGTACTTC. This encodes CASSPTPGTGNHEQYF. The chain has TRBV4-1 and TRBJ2-7; 9 positions agree with TRBD1. CDR1 MGHRA and CDR2 YSYEKL come from the germline V gene. The CDR3 consists of 16 residues. V lost 4 bases to trimming and J lost 5 bases; unmatched junction nucleotides: 12.

The gene calls are TRBV2 and TRBJ1-2; D remains unclear. The CDR3 is 14 residues long. V shed 8 bases and J shed 7 bases, with 20 bases lying between them. Germline V gene lookup returns CDR1 SNHLY and CDR2 FYNNEI. The CDR3 DNA reads as TGTGCCAGCTTAGCGGCCAGGAGCATGAGTGGCTACACCTTC. Amino acids: CASLAARSMSGYTF.

Ten or more counts support this clonotype. The chain combines TRBV29-1 with TRBJ1-1; D not certain. The CDR3 consists of 10 residues. Germline V gene lookup returns CDR1 SQVTM and CDR2 ANQGSEA. V lost 2 bases, J lost 6 bases, and 4 bases lay in between. The CDR3 coding sequence is TGCAGCGTTGAAACGGCTGAAGCTTTCTTT. Its translation: CSVETAEAFF.

V is TRBV7-8 and J is TRBJ2-7; a weak D match, TRBD2 (7 bases). Judging by the DNA end, TRBJ2-1 fits better; the J call may be wrong. The CDR3 runs 14 residues. The V gene's germline CDR1 is SGHVS and CDR2 FQNEAQ. This CDR3 reads CASSLFRAGAEQFF. CDR3 DNA: TGTGCCAGCAGCTTATTTCGCGCGGGGGCAGAGCAGTTCTTC.

This clonotype occurred a few times. V is TRBV5-6 and J is TRBJ1-6; no clear D. CDR1 SGHDT and CDR2 YYEEEE come from the germline V gene. The germline V and J ends were trimmed by 2 bases and 6 bases, with 9 bases remaining between them. This CDR3 region has 14 residues. This CDR3 is CASSFFRSNSPLHF. CDR3 nucleotide sequence: TGTGCCAGCAGCTTTTTTCGCTCTAATTCACCCCTCCACTTT.

This clonotype was seen repeatedly, ten times or more. The J gene is TRBJ1-3, the V gene TRBV20-1; a possible D gene is TRBD1 (6 bases). V lost 3 bases and J 0 bases, leaving 15 bases between the germline ends. The CDR3 has 16 residues. Germline CDR1 DFQATT, CDR2 SNEGSKA (reference sequence). In DNA form, the CDR3 reads TGCAGTGCTAGGGGCGGGGGCGCCTACTCTGGAAACACCATATATTTT. Translated: CSARGGGAYSGNTIYF.

Ten or more counts support this clonotype. The CDR3 region is CASSLRAVYRVGRDGYTF. The CDR3 DNA sequence: TGTGCCAGCAGCCTAAGGGCCGTTTACAGGGTAGGCCGGGATGGCTACACCTTC. This chain links TRBV5-8 with TRBJ1-2; possible D gene TRBD1, 6 bases. V lost 4 bases to trimming and J lost 6 bases, with 28 bases between them. The CDR3 loop spans 18 amino acids. CDR1 SGHTS and CDR2 YDEGEE come from the germline V gene.

This clonotype appeared many times. V and J are TRBV11-2 and TRBJ2-7, with D hard to call. Trimming stripped 1 base from V and 4 bases from J, with 8 bases between. This CDR3 spans 13 amino acids. The V gene's germline CDR1 is SGHAT and CDR2 FQNNGV. CDR3 coding DNA: TGTGCCAGCAGCTTAGTTGCAGAGTACGAGCAGTACTTC. Residues: CASSLVAEYEQYF.

The table lists this clonotype with a few counts. This rearrangement joins TRBV30 to TRBJ1-4; perhaps TRBD1 as D (5 bases). The CDR3 is 12 residues long. V was pared by 4 bases and J by 4 bases, with 7 bases between. Germline CDR1 is GTSNPN and CDR2 is SVGIG (reference sequence). The CDR3 spells CAWTGYNEKLFF. Here the CDR3 DNA reads TGTGCCTGGACAGGGTATAATGAAAAACTGTTTTTT.

This clonotype was recorded a few times. This chain uses TRBV5-1 with TRBJ1-4, with a tentative D call TRBD1 (6 bases). The germline V gene has CDR1 SGHRS and CDR2 YFSETQ. Trimming took 4 bases from V and 4 from J, leaving 17 bases between them. This CDR3 has 16 amino acids. The CDR3 DNA reads TGCGCCAGCAGCGCTGTCATCGCAGGGGATAATGAAAAACTGTTTTTT. Amino acids: CASSAVIAGDNEKLFF.

The rearrangement uses TRBV2 and TRBJ2-7, with 8 bases fitting TRBD1. Trimming cost V 6 bases and J 7 bases; bases outside gene matches: 5. Germline lookup yields CDR1 SNHLY and CDR2 FYNNEI. The CDR3 consists of 12 residues. The CDR3 bases are TGTGCCAGCAGGGGGACAGGCAATGAGCAGTACTTC. It specifies CASRGTGNEQYF.

The chain has TRBV7-9 and TRBJ2-7; D may match TRBD1 or TRBD2 (7 bases each). Germline CDR1 reads SEHNR; CDR2 reads FQNEAQ (reference sequence). This CDR3 is built from 14 residues. V lost 5 bases and J lost 7, with 18 bases in between. The CDR3 region has the DNA TGTGCCAGCAGCAAAATTACAGGGGAGGGTGAGCAGTACTTC. This encodes CASSKITGEGEQYF.